The T cell receptor beta chain described here comes from a study of T cells after yellow fever vaccination. From the 5' RACE reads, TCRdb called clonotypes with MiXCR, one entry per CDR3 protein. The sample lists approximately 85,000 distinct CDR3 sequences, about an eighth occurring once. Germline loops: CDR1 LNHNV, CDR2 YYDKDF (reference sequence). The CDR3 runs 13 residues. Trimming removed 5 bases from V and 7 bases from J, with 15 bases in between. This clonotype has more than one count but fewer than ten. Sequences were derived from CD8+ T cells not binding an NS4B(214-222) dextramer, sorted from PBMCs, sampled roughly 20 days after the first yellow fever vaccination. The chain joins TRBV15 to TRBJ2-7; the D is unclear. The clonotype was recovered from a man younger than 30 who received the YFV17D yellow fever vaccine. The CDR3 DNA reads as TGTGCCACCAGCGCTCGGGTCGTGGCGGAGCAGTACTTC. Its protein is CATSARVVAEQYF.